This T cell receptor (beta chain) was sequenced for a study of T cell repertoires in cytomegalovirus infection. Study background: CMV infection and matching HLA type were both indicated by public TCR beta signatures.

This clonotype has ten or more counts. From the reads, TCRdb called clonotypes with MiXCR, one entry per CDR3 protein. This table has roughly 630,000 distinct CDR3 sequences, roughly 24% appearing once. Germline V gene sequence: CDR1 SGHTA, CDR2 FQGTGA. This CDR3 is built from 12 residues. V lost 5 bases to trimming and J lost 8 bases, with 10 bases between them. The chain employs TRBV7-3 and TRBJ2-1, with D tentatively TRBD2 (5 bases). The sequenced material came from CD8+ T cells from PBMCs. This sequence originates from a human donor in good health (CMV status not recorded). Some clones in this sample may be carry-over from other donors' samples. In DNA form, the CDR3 reads TGTGCCAGCAGCCCCTTCGGGGATGAGCAGTTCTTC. Translated: CASSPFGDEQFF.